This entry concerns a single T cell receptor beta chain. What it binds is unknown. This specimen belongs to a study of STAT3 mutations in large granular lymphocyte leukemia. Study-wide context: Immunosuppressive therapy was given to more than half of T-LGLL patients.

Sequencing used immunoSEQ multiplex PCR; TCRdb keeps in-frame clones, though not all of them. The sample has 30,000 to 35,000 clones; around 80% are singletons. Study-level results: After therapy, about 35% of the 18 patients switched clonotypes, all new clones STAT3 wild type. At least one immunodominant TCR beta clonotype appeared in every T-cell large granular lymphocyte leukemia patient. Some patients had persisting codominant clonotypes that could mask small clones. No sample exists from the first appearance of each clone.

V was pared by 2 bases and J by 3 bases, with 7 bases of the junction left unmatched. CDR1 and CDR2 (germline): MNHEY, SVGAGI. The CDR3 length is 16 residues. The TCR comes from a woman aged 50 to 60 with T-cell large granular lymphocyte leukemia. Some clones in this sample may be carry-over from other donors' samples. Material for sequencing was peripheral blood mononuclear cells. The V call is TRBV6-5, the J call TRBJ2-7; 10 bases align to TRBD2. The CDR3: CASSYKLAGEGYEQYF. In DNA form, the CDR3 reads TGTGCCAGCAGTTACAAGCTAGCGGGAGAGGGCTACGAGCAGTACTTC.